This TCR beta chain was captured by sequencing in a study of cytomegalovirus exposure and HLA in healthy donors. The CDR3 runs 17 residues. CDR1 and CDR2 (germline): MGHRA, YSYEKL. J lost 2 bases, V lost 1 base, and 8 bases had no gene match. Findings of the study overall: Later analysis found that TCR beta chains associated with HLA were more clonally expanded than other, equally common chains. Using a false discovery rate of 0.05, a later analysis showed that 15,000 to 20,000 TCR beta sequences were associated with HLA alleles. A few CMV-associated chains proved CMV antigen-specific in vitro.

Comment on this clone: What it binds is not known.

Both 60 Vbeta primers and 13 Jbeta primers went into the PCR. Profiling relied on immunoSEQ multiplex PCR, and the TCRdb table lists in-frame clones only, not all of them. The profile shows 150,000 to 200,000 clones, 77% of them singletons. This clonotype was obtained from a female donor in good health and CMV-seronegative. This chain uses TRBV4-1 with TRBJ2-7; 10 bases map to TRBD2. Material: PBMCs. CDR3 nucleotides: TGCGCCAGCAGCCAAGGCCGTGGGACTAGCGCGACCTACGAGCAGTACTTC. Translating gives CASSQGRGTSATYEQYF.